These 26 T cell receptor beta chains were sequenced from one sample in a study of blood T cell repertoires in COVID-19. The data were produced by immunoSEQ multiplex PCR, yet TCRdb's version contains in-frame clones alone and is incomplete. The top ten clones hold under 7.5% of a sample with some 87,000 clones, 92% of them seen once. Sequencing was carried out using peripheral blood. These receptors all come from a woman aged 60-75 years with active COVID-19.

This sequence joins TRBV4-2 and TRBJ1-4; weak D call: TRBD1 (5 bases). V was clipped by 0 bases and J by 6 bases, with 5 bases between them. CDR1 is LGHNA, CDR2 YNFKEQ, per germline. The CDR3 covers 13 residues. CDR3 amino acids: CASSQDRDEKLFF. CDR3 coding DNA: TGTGCCAGCAGCCAAGACAGGGATGAAAAACTGTTTTTT.

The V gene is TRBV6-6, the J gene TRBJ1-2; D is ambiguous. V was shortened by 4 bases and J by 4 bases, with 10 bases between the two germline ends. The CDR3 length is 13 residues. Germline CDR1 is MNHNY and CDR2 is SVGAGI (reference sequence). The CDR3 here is CASSLERPYGYTF. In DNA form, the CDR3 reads TGTGCCAGCAGTTTGGAGCGGCCCTATGGCTACACCTTC.

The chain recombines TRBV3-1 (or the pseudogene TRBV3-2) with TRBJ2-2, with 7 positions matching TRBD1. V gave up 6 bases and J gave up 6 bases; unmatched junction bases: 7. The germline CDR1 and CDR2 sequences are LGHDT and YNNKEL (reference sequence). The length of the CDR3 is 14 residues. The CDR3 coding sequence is TGTGCCAGCAGACCAGACGACAGGGCCGGGGAGCTGTTTTTT. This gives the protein CASRPDDRAGELFF.

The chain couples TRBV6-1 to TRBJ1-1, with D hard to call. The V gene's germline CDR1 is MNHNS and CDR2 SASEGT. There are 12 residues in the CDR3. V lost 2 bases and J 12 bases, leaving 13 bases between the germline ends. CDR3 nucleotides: TGTGCCAGCAGTGAAAGGCAGGTTACGACTTTCTTT. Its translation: CASSERQVTTFF.

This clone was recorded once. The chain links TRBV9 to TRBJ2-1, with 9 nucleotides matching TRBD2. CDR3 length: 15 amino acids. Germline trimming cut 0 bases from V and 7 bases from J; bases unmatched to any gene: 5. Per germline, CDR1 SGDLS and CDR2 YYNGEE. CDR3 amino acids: CASSVGGGAENEQFF. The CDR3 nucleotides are TGTGCCAGCAGCGTAGGCGGGGGGGCAGAGAATGAGCAGTTCTTC.

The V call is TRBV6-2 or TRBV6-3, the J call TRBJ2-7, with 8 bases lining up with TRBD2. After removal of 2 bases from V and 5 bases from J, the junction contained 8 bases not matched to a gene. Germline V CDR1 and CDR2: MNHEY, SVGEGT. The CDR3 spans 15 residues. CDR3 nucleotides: TGTGCCAGCAGTTACAAGGGACTAGTTGCCCACGAGCAGTACTTC. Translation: CASSYKGLVAHEQYF.

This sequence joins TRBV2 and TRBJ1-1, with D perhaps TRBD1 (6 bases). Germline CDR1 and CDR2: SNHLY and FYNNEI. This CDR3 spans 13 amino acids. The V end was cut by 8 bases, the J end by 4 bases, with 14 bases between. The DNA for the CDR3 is TGTGCCAGCGCGGCGGGGGCGGGCACTGAAGCTTTCTTT. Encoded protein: CASAAGAGTEAFF.

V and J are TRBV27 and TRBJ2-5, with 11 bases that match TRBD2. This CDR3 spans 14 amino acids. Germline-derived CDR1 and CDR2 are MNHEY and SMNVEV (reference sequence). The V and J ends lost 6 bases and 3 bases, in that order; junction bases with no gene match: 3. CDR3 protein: CASSLAGGKETQYF. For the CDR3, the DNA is TGTGCCAGCAGCTTAGCGGGAGGGAAAGAGACCCAGTACTTC.

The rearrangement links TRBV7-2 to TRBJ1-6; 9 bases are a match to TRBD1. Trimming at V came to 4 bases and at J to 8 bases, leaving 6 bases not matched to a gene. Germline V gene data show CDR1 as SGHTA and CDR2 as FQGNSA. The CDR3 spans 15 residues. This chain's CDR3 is CASSYGQGSYSPLHF. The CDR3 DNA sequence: TGTGCCAGCAGCTACGGACAGGGGTCTTATTCACCCCTCCACTTT.

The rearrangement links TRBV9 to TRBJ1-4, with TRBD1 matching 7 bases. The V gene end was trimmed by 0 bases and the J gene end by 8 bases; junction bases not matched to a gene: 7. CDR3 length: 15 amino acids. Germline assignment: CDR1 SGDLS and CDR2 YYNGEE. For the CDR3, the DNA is TGTGCCAGCAGCGTAGGACTTCAGGGGGACGAAAAACTGTTTTTT. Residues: CASSVGLQGDEKLFF.

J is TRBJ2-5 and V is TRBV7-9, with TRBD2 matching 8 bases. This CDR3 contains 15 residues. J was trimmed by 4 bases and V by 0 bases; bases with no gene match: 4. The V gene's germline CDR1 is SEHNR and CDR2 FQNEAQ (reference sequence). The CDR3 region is CASSLAYGLAETQYF. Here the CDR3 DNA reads TGTGCCAGCAGCTTAGCCTACGGACTAGCAGAGACCCAGTACTTC. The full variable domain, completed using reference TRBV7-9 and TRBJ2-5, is DTGVSQNPRHKITKRGQNVTFRCDPISEHNRLYWYRQTLGQGPEFLTYFQNEAQLEKSRLLSDRFSAERPKGSFSTLEIQRTEQGDSAMYLCASSLAYGLAETQYFGPGTRLLVL.

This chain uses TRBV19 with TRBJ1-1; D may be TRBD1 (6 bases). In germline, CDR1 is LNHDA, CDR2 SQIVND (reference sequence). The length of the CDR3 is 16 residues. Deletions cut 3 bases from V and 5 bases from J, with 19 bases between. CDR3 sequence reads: CASSIRAGGLGTEAFF. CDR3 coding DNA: TGTGCCAGTAGTATCCGAGCCGGGGGGCTCGGGACTGAAGCTTTCTTT. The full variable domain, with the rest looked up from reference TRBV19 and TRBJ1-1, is DGGITQSPKYLFRKEGQNVTLSCEQNLNHDAMYWYRQDPGQGLRLIYYSQIVNDFQKGDIAEGYSVSREKKESFPLTVTSAQKNPTAFYLCASSIRAGGLGTEAFFGQGTRLTVV.

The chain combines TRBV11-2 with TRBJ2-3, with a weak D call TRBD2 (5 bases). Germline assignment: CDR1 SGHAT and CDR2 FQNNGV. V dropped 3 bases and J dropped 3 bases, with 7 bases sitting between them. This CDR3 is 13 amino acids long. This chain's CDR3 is CASSFRRTDTQYF. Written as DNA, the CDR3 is TGTGCCAGCAGCTTTCGGAGGACAGATACGCAGTATTTT.

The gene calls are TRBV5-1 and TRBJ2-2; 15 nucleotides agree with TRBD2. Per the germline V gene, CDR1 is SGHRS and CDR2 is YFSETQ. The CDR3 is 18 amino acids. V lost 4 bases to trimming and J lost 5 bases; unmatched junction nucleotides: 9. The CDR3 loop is CASSNWTSGRAATGELFF. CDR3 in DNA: TGCGCCAGCAGCAATTGGACTAGCGGGAGGGCCGCGACCGGGGAGCTGTTTTTT. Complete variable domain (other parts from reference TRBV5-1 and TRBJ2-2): KAGVTQTPRYLIKTRGQQVTLSCSPISGHRSVSWYQQTPGQGLQFLFEYFSETQRNKGNFPGRFSGRQFSNSRSEMNVSTLELGDSALYLCASSNWTSGRAATGELFFGEGSRLTVL.

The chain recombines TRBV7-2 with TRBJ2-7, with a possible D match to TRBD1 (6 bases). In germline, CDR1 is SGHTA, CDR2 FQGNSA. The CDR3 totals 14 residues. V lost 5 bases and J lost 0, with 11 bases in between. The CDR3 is CASSPQGGSYEQYF. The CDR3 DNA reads TGTGCCAGCAGCCCGCAAGGGGGCTCCTACGAGCAGTACTTC.

The CDR3 DNA sequence: TGTGCCAGCAGTGCACAGGCGAACACTGAAGCTTTCTTT. Its translation is CASSAQANTEAFF. The genes are TRBV2 and TRBJ1-1; weak D call: TRBD1 (5 bases). The CDR3 has 13 residues. From germline, CDR1 is SNHLY and CDR2 FYNNEI. The germline V and J ends were trimmed by 4 bases and 1 base, with 7 bases remaining between them.

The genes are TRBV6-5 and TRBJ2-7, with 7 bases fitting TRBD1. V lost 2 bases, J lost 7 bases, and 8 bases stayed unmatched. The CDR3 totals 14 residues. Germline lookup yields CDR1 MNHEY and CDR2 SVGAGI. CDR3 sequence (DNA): TGTGCCAGCAGTTACACCTCGACAGGGTTGGAGCAGTACTTC. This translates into CASSYTSTGLEQYF.

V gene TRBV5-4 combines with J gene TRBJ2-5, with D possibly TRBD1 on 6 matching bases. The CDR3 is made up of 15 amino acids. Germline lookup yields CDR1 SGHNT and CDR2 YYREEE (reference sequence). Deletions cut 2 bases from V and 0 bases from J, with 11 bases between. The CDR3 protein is CASSLTGLDQETQYF. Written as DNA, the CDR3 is TGTGCCAGCAGCTTAACAGGGTTGGACCAAGAGACCCAGTACTTC.

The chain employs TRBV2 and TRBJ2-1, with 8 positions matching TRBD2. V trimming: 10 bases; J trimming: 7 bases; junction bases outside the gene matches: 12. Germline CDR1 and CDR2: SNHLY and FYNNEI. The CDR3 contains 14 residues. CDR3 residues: CATGLAYLGNEQFF. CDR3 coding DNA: TGTGCCACCGGACTAGCCTATCTGGGGAATGAGCAGTTCTTC. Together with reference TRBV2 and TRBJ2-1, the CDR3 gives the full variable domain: EPEVTQTPSHQVTQMGQEVILRCVPISNHLYFYWYRQILGQKVEFLVSFYNNEISEKSEIFDDQFSVERPDGSNFTLKIRSTKLEDSAMYFCATGLAYLGNEQFFGPGTRLTVL.

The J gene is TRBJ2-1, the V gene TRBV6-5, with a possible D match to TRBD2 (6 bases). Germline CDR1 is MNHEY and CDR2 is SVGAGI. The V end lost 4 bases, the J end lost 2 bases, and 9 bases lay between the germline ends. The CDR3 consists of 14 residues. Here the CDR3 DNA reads TGTGCCAGCAGTTCTAGCGCCACCTACAATGAGCAGTTCTTC. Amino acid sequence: CASSSSATYNEQFF.

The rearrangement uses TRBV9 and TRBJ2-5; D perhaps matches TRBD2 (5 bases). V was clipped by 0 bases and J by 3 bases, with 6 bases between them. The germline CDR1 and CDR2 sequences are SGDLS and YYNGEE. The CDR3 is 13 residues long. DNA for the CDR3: TGTGCCAGCAGCGTAGCGGGGAAAGAGACCCAGTACTTC. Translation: CASSVAGKETQYF.

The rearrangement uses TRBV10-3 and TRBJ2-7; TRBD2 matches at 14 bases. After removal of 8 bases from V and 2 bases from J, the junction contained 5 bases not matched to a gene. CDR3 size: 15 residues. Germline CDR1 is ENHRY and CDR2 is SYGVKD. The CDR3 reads CAIGRLAGGAYEQYF. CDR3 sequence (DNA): TGTGCCATCGGGAGACTAGCGGGAGGGGCCTACGAGCAGTACTTC.

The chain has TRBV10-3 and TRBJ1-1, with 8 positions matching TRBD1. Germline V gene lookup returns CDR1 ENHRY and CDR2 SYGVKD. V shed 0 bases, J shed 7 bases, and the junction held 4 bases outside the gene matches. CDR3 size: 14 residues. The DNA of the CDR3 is TGTGCCATCAGTGAGTCAAGGGACAGGCGTGAAGCTTTCTTT. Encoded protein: CAISESRDRREAFF.

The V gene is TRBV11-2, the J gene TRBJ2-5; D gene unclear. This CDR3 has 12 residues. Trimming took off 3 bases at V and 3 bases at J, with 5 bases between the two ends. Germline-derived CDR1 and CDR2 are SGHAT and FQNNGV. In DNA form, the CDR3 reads TGTGCCAGCAGCTTGCTAGAAGAGACCCAGTACTTC. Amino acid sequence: CASSLLEETQYF.

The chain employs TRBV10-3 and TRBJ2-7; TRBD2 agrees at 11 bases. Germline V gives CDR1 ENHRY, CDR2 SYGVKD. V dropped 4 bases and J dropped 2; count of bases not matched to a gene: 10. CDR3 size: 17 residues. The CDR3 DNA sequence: TGTGCCATCAGTGGGCCGGGACTAGCGGATACTACCTACGAGCAGTACTTC. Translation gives CAISGPGLADTTYEQYF.

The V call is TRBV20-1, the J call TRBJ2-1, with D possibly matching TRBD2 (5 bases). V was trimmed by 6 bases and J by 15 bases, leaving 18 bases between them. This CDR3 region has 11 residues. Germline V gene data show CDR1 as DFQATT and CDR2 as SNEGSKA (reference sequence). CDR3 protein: CSATIIREPFF. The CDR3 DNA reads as TGCAGTGCAACAATCATTCGGGAACCGTTCTTC.